This TCR beta chain appears in the sequencing data of a study of T cell clonotyping in hematopoietic cell transplantation. CDR1 and CDR2 from the germline V gene are SGHTA and FQGNSA. The CDR3 covers 15 residues. The table came from immunoSEQ multiplex PCR; TCRdb's copy has only in-frame clones and leaves some out. This sample yields some 36,000 clones, of which 85% to 95% are seen a single time; 1.5% to 2% belongs to the top ten. Time point of the sample: recipient sample about 28 days before transplant, after cytoreduction. With respect to this clone: Its ends do not fully match the called genes, so a read error is possible.

The rearrangement links TRBV7-2 to TRBJ2-3, with 13 bases that match TRBD2. The sequencing used peripheral blood mononuclear cells, collected before stem cell transplant. The receptor's source is a man between 40 and 49 years old with chronic myeloid leukemia. Some clones in this sample may be carry-over from other donors' samples. In nucleotides, the CDR3 is TGTGCCAGCAGCTTACCAGCCCGGACTAGCGGGGGCTCCACCTTT. Protein product: CASSLPARTSGGSTF.